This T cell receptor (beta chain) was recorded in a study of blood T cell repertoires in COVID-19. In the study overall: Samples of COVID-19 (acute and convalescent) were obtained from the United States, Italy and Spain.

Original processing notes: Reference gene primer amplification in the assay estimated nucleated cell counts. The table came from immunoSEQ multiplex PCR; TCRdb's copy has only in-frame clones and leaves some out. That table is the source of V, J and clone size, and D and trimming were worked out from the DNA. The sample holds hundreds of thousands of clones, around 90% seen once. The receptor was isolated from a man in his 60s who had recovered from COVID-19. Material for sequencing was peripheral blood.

The CDR3 DNA reads as TGTGCCACCAGCAGAACAACAGTAGACGGTGCCTACGAGCAGTACTTC. This encodes CATSRTTVDGAYEQYF. The V call is TRBV15, the J call TRBJ2-7; no reliable D call. Trimming left V 2 bases short and J 2 bases short, with 16 bases between. This CDR3 is 16 amino acids long. Germline V gene sequence: CDR1 LNHNV, CDR2 YYDKDF (reference sequence).